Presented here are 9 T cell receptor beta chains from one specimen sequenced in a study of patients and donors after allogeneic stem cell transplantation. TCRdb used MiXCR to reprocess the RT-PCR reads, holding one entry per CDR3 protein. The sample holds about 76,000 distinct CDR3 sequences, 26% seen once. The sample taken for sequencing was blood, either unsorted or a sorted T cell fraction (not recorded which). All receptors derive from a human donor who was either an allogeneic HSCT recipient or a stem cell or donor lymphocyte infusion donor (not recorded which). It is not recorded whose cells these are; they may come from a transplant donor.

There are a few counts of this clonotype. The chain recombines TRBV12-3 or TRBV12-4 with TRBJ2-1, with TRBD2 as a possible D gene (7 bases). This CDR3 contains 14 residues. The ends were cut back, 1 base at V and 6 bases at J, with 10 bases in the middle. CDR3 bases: TGTGCCAGCAGTTTAGTGGGGGGGGCCAATGAGCAGTTCTTC. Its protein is CASSLVGGANEQFF.

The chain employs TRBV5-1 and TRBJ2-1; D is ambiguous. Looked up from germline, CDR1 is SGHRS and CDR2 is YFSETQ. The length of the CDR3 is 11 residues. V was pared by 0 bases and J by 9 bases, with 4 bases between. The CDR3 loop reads CASSLASEQFF. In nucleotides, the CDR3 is TGCGCCAGCAGCTTGGCCAGTGAGCAGTTCTTC. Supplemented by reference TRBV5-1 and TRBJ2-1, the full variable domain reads KAGVTQTPRYLIKTRGQQVTLSCSPISGHRSVSWYQQTPGQGLQFLFEYFSETQRNKGNFPGRFSGRQFSNSRSEMNVSTLELGDSALYLCASSLASEQFFGPGTRLTVL.

CDR3 in DNA: TGTGCCAGCAGCTCGCTCACACTTCTAACAGGGGGTAATGGCTACACCTTC. Translated: CASSSLTLLTGGNGYTF. The chain carries TRBV7-6 and TRBJ1-2; the match to TRBD1 covers 8 bases. This CDR3 contains 17 residues. V shed 4 bases, J shed 6 bases, and the junction held 16 bases outside the gene matches. Per the germline V gene, CDR1 is SGHVS and CDR2 is FNYEAQ.

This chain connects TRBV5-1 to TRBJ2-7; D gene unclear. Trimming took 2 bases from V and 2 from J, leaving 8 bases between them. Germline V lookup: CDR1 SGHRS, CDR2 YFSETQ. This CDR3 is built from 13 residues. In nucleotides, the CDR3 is TGCGCCAGCAGCTTTGGTTCAGCCTACGAGCAGTACTTC. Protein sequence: CASSFGSAYEQYF.

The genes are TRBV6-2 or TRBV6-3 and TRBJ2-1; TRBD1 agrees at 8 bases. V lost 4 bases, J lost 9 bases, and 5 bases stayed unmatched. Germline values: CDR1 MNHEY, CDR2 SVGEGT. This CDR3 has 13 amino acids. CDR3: CASSSTGVIEQFF. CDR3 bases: TGTGCCAGCAGTTCGACAGGGGTCATTGAGCAGTTCTTC.

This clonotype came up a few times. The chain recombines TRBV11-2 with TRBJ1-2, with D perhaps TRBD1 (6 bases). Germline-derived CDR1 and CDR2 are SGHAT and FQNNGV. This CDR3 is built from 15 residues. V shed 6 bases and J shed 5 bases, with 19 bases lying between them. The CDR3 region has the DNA TGTGCCAGCAGTTCCCCAGGGGTTCTCGTTTATGGCTACACCTTC. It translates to CASSSPGVLVYGYTF.

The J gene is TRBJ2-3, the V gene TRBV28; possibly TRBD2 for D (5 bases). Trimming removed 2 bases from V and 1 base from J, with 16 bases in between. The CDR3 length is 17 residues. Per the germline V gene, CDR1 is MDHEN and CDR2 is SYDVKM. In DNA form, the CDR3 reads TGTGCCAGCAGTTTAAGGCGGTACACCGGGGGCACAGATACGCAGTATTTT. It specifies CASSLRRYTGGTDTQYF.

The CDR3 loop reads CASSLGTGALTDTQYF. CDR3 nucleotide sequence: TGTGCCAGCAGTTTAGGGACAGGGGCCCTCACAGATACGCAGTATTTT. The chain links TRBV28 to TRBJ2-3, with 10 nucleotides matching TRBD1. This CDR3 is 16 amino acids long. CDR1 and CDR2 from the germline V gene are MDHEN and SYDVKM. Trimming at V came to 2 bases and at J to 2 bases, leaving 4 bases not matched to a gene. The whole variable domain, remainder taken from reference TRBV28 and TRBJ2-3, is DVKVTQSSRYLVKRTGEKVFLECVQDMDHENMFWYRQDPGLGLRLIYFSYDVKMKEKGDIPEGYSVSREKKERFSLILESASTNQTSMYLCASSLGTGALTDTQYFGPGTRLTVL.

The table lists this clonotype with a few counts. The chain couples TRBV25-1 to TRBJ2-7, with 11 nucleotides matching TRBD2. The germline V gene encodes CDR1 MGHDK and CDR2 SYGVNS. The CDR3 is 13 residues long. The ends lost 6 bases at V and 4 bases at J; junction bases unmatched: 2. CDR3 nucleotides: TGTGCCAGCAGGGCTAGCGGGAGGTACGAGCAGTACTTC. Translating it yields CASRASGRYEQYF.